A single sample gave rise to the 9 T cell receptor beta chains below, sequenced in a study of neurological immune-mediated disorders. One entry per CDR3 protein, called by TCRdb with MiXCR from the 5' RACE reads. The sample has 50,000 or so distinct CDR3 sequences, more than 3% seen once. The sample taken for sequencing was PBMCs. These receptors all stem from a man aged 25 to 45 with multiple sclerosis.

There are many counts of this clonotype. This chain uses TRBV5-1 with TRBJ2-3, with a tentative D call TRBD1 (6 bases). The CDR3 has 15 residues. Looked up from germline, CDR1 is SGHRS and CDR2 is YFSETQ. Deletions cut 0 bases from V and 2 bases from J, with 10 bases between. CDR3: CASSLGGLATDTQYF. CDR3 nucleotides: TGCGCCAGCAGCTTGGGGGGGCTCGCCACAGATACGCAGTATTTT. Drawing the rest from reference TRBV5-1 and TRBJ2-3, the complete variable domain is KAGVTQTPRYLIKTRGQQVTLSCSPISGHRSVSWYQQTPGQGLQFLFEYFSETQRNKGNFPGRFSGRQFSNSRSEMNVSTLELGDSALYLCASSLGGLATDTQYFGPGTRLTVL.

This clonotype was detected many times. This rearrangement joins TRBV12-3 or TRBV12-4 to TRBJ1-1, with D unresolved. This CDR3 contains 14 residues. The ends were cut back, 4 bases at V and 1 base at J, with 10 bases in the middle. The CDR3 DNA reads TGTGCCAGCAGTTCGAGTGAAAAGAACACTGAAGCTTTCTTT. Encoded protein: CASSSSEKNTEAFF.

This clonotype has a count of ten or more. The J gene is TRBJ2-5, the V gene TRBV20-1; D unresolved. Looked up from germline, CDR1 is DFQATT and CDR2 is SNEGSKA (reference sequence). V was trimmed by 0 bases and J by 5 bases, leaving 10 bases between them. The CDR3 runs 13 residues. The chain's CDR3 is CSAREPKLETQYF. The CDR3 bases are TGCAGTGCTAGAGAACCTAAATTGGAGACCCAGTACTTC.

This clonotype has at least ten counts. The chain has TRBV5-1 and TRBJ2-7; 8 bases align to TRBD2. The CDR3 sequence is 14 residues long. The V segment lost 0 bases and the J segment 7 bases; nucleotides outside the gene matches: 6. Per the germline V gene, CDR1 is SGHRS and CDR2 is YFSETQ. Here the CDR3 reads CASSLVSGVEEQYF. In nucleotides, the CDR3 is TGCGCCAGCAGCTTGGTTAGCGGGGTGGAAGAGCAGTACTTC.

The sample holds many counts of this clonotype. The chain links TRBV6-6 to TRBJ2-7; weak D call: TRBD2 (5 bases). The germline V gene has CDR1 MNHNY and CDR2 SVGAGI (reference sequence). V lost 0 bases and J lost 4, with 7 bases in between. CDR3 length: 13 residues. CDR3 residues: CASSYSEGYEQYF. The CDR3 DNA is TGTGCCAGCAGTTACTCCGAGGGTTACGAGCAGTACTTC.

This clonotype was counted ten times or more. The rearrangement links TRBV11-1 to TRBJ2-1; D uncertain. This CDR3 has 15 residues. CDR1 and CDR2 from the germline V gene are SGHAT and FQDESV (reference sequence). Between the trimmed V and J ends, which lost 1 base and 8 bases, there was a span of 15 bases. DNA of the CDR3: TGTGCCAGCAGCTTAGTCGGCCGACTTGGGGATGAGCAGTTCTTC. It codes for CASSLVGRLGDEQFF.

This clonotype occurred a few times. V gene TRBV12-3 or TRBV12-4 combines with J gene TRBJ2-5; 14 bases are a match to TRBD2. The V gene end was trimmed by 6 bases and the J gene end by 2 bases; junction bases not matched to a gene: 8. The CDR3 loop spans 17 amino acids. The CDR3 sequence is CASSAGTSGGIQETQYF. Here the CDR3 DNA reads TGTGCCAGCAGCGCCGGGACTAGCGGGGGAATACAAGAGACCCAGTACTTC.

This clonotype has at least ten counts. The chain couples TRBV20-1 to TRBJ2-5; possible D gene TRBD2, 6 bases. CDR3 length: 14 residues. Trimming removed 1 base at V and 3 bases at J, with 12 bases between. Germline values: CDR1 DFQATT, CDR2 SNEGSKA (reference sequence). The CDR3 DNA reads TGCAGTGCTAGAGGCGGAGGGGCGGAAGAGACCCAGTACTTC. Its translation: CSARGGGAEETQYF.

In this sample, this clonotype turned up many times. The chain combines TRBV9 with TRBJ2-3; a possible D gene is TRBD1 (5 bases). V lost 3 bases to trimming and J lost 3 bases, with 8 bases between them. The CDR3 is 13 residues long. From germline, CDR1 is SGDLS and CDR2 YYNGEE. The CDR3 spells CASSDRWTDTQYF. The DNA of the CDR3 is TGTGCCAGCAGCGACAGGTGGACAGATACGCAGTATTTT.